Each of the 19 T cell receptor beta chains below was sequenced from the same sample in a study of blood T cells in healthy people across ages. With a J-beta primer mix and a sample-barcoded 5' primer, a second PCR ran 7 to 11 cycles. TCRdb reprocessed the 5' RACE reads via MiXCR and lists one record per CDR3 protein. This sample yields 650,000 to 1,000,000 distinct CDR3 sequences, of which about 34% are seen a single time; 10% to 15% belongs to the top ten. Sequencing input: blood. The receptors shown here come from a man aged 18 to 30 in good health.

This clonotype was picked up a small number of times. The CDR3 DNA reads TGCAGCGTTGTAGCAGGAGGGGAGCTGTTTTTT. This translates into CSVVAGGELFF. The V call is TRBV29-1, the J call TRBJ2-2; D remains unclear. With 4 bases removed from V and 8 bases from J, the gap between germline ends came to 8 bases. The V gene's germline CDR1 is SQVTM and CDR2 ANQGSEA. CDR3 length: 11 amino acids.

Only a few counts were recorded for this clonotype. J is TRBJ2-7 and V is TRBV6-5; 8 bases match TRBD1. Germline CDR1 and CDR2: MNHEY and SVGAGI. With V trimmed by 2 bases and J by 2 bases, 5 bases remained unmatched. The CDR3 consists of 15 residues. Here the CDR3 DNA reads TGTGCCAGCAGTTACGGGACAGGCTCAACCTACGAGCAGTACTTC. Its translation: CASSYGTGSTYEQYF.

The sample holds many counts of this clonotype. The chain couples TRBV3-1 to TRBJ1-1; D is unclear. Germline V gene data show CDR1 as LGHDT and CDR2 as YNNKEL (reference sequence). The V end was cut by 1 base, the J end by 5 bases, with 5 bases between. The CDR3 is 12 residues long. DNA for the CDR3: TGTGCCAGCAGCCAAGTCGGAACTGAAGCTTTCTTT. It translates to CASSQVGTEAFF.

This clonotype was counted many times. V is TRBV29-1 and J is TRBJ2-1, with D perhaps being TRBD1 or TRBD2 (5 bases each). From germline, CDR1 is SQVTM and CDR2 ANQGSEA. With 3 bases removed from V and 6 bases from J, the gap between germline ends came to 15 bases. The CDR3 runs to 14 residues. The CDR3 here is CSVEAIGAGNEQFF. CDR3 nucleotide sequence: TGCAGCGTTGAGGCTATCGGGGCAGGCAATGAGCAGTTCTTC.

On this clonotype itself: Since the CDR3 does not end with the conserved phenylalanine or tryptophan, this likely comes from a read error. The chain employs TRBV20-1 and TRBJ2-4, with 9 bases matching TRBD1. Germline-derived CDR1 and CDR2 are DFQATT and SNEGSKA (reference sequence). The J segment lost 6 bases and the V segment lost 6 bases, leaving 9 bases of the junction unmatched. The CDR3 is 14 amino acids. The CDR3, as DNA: TGCAGTGCACCGGGACAGGGCATGGGAAACATTCAGTACTTA. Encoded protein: CSAPGQGMGNIQYL.

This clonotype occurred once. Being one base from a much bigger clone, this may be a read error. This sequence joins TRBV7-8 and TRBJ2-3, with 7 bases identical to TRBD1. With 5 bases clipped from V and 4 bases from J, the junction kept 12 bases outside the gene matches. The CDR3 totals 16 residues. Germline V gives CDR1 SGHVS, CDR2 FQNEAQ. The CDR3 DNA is TGTGCCAGCAGCGTCTGGGGGACAGTGAGCGCAGATACGCAGTATTTT. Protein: CASSVWGTVSADTQYF.

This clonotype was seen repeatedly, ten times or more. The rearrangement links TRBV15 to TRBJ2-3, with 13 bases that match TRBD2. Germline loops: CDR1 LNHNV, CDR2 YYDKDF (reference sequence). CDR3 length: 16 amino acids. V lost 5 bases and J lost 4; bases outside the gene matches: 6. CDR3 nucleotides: TGTGCCACCAGCGGAACTAGCGGGGGGGCCGCAGATACGCAGTATTTT. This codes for CATSGTSGGAADTQYF.

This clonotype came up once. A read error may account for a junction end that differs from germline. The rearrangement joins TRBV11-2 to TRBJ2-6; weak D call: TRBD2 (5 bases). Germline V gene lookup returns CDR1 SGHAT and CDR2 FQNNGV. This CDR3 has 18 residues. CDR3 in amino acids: CTSSTRTGLNSGANVLTF. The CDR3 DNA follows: TGTACCAGCAGTACTCGGACGGGATTAAACTCCGGGGCCAACGTCCTGACTTTC. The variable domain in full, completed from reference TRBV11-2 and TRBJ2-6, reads EAGVAQSPRYKIIEKRQSVAFWCNPISGHATLYWYQQILGQGPKLLIQFQNNGVVDDSQLPKDRFSAERLKGVDSTLKIQPAKLEDSAVYLCTSSTRTGLNSGANVLTFGAGSRLTVL.

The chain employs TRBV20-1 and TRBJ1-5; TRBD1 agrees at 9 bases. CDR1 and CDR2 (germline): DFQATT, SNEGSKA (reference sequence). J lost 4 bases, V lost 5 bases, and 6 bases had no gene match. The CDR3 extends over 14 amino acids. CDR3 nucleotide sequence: TGCAGTGCTTCTCCGGGACAGGGTAATCAGCCCCAGCATTTT. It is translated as CSASPGQGNQPQHF.

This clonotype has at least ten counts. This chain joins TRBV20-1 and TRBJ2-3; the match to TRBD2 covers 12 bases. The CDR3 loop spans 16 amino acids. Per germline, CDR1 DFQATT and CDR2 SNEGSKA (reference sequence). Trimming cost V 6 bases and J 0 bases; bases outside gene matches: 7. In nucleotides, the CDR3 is TGCAGTGCCCTCCCGACTAGCGGGGGCAGCACAGATACGCAGTATTTT. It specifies CSALPTSGGSTDTQYF.

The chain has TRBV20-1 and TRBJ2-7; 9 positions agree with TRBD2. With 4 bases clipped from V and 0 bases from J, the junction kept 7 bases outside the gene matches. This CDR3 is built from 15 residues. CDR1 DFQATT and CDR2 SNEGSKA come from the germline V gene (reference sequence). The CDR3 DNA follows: TGCAGTGCTATCGGGACTAGCCCCGTCTCCTACGAGCAGTACTTC. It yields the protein CSAIGTSPVSYEQYF.

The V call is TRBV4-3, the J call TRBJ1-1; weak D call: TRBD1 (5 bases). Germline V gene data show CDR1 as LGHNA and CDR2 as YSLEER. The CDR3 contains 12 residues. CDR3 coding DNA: TGCGCGAAAGGACAAACGAACACTGAAGCTTTCTTT. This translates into CAKGQTNTEAFF.

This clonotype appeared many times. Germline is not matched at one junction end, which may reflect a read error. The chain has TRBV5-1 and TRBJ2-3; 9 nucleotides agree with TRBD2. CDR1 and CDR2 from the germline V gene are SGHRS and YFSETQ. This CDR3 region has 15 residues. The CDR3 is CASSLGGGGTDTQYF. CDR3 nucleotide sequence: TGTGCCAGCAGCTTAGGCGGGGGGGGCACAGATACGCAGTATTTT.

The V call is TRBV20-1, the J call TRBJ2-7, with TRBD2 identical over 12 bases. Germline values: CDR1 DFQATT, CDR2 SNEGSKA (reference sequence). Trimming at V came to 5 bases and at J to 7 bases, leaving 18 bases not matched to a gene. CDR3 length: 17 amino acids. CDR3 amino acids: CSASTSGGSYWHNEQYF. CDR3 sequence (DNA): TGCAGTGCTTCCACTAGCGGGGGGAGCTATTGGCACAATGAGCAGTACTTC.

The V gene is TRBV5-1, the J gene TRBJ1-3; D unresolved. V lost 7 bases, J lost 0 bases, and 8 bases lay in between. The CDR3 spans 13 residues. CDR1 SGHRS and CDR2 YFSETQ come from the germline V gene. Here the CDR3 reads CASQQNSGNTIYF. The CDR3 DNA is TGCGCCAGCCAACAGAACTCTGGAAACACCATATATTTT.

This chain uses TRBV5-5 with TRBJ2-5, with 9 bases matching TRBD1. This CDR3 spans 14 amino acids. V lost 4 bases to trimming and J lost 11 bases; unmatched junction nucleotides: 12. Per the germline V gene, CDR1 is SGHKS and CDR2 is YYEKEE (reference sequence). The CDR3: CASSTKTGGNEQYF. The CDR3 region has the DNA TGTGCCAGCAGCACCAAAACAGGGGGCAATGAGCAGTACTTC.

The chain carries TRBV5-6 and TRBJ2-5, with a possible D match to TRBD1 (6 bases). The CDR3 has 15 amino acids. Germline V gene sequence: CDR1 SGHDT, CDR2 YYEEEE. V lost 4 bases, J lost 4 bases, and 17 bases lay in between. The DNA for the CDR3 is TGTGCCAGCAGCCGGACGCCTACAGGGTTAGAGACCCAGTACTTC. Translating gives CASSRTPTGLETQYF.

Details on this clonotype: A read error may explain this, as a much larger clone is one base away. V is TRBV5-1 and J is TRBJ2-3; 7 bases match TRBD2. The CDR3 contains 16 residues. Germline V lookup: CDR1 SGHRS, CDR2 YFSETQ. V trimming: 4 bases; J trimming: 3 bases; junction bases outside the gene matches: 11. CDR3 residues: CASSAVASGGTDTQYF. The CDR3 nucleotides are TGCGCCAGCAGCGCCGTTGCTAGCGGAGGGACAGATACGCAGTATTTT.

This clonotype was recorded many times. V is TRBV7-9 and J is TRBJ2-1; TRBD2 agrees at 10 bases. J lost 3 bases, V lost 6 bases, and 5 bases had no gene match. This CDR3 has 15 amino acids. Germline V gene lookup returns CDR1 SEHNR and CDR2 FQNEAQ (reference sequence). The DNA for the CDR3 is TGTGCCAGCAGTTCAAGCGGGGGGGTCTACAATGAGCAGTTCTTC. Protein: CASSSSGGVYNEQFF.